Here is one T cell receptor (beta chain) with its context. The V gene end was trimmed by 4 bases and the J gene end by 0 bases; junction bases not matched to a gene: 3. This CDR3 is 15 amino acids long. Germline-derived CDR1 and CDR2 are SGHAT and FQDESV (reference sequence). The sample is drawn from a study of identical twins. Via MiXCR, TCRdb re-called the 5' RACE reads, giving one row per CDR3 protein. This sample has 510,000 or so distinct CDR3 sequences, with 12% to 15% found just once. This sample also belongs to another study, concerning yellow fever vaccine responses in identical twins.

Sequencing was carried out using CD4+ T cells sorted from blood. This chain connects TRBV11-1 to TRBJ2-1; 7 nucleotides agree with TRBD2. The TCR comes from a woman younger than 30 in good health. In DNA, the CDR3 is TGTGCCAGCAGCTCCCTAGCGGTCTCCTACAATGAGCAGTTCTTC. This gives the protein CASSSLAVSYNEQFF.